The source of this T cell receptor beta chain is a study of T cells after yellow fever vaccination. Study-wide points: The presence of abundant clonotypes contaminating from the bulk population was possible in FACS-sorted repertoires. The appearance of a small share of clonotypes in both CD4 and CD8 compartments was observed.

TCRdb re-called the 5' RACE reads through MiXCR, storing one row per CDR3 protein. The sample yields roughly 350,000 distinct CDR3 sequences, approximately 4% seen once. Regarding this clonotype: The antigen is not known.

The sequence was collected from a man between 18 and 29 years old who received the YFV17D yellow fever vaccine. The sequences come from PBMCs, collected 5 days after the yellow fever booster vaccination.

DNA for the CDR3: TGTGCCAGCAGCTTAAACCGGGGTTATGAGCAGTTCTTC. Protein sequence: CASSLNRGYEQFF. The V call is TRBV7-3, the J call TRBJ2-1, with D maybe TRBD2 (5 bases). CDR1 is SGHTA, CDR2 FQGTGA, per germline. V dropped 1 base and J dropped 8 bases, with 9 bases sitting between them. There are 13 residues in the CDR3.